Each of the 20 T cell receptor beta chains below was sequenced from the same sample in a study of OX40 agonist ivuxolimab in advanced cancers. Libraries were prepared by immunoSEQ multiplex PCR; TCRdb keeps only in-frame clonotypes and omits some of them. The sample lists tens of thousands of clones; roughly 77% were seen once. Sequenced here: CD4+ or CD8+ T cells sorted from blood, sampled in a trial of the OX40 agonist ivuxolimab. The receptors were gathered from an adult with an advanced solid tumor such as melanoma, head and neck, liver or kidney cancer.

Comments on this clone: Sequence at one end of the junction differs from germline and may be a read error. This chain joins TRBV11-2 and TRBJ2-7; D is undetermined. The V gene's germline CDR1 is SGHAT and CDR2 FQNNGV. The CDR3 runs to 14 residues. As DNA, the CDR3 is TGTGCCAGCAGCCTAGAAGGCGGCGCTTACGAGCAGTACTTC. Translated, it gives CASSLEGGAYEQYF.

The chain employs TRBV27 and TRBJ1-5; D uncertain. The V and J ends lost 6 bases and 1 base respectively, with 10 bases between them. The length of the CDR3 is 14 residues. From germline, CDR1 is MNHEY and CDR2 SMNVEV (reference sequence). CDR3 sequence reads: CASREVGSNQPQHF. The CDR3 coding sequence is TGTGCCAGCAGGGAGGTCGGGAGCAATCAGCCCCAGCATTTT.

The chain uses TRBV7-2 and TRBJ2-1, with TRBD2 matching 10 bases. Germline V lookup: CDR1 SGHTA, CDR2 FQGNSA. J gave up 5 bases and V 4 bases, and 11 bases lay outside the gene matches. CDR3 size: 17 residues. The CDR3 spells CASSSDTLAGVDNEQFF. The DNA of the CDR3 is TGTGCCAGCAGCTCCGACACGCTAGCGGGAGTGGACAATGAGCAGTTCTTC.

This chain connects TRBV2 to TRBJ1-1, with a possible D match to TRBD1 (6 bases). Germline V gene data show CDR1 as SNHLY and CDR2 as FYNNEI. The CDR3 contains 16 residues. The V end lost 6 bases, the J end lost 5 bases, and 22 bases lay between the germline ends. CDR3 in DNA: TGTGCCAGCAGGTTGGAACAGGGATGGAGTGGGACTGAAGCTTTCTTT. It codes for CASRLEQGWSGTEAFF.

The genes are TRBV5-1 and TRBJ1-5; tentative D call: TRBD1 (5 bases). The ends were cut back, 4 bases at V and 5 bases at J, with 13 bases in the middle. There are 14 residues in the CDR3. Germline CDR1 SGHRS, CDR2 YFSETQ. CDR3 bases: TGCGCCAGCAGCCAGTCAGGGCTCCATCAGCCCCAGCATTTT. This gives the protein CASSQSGLHQPQHF.

This chain uses TRBV7-8 with TRBJ2-1, with 9 bases identical to TRBD2. This CDR3 region has 16 residues. The germline CDR1 and CDR2 sequences are SGHVS and FQNEAQ. The ends lost 3 bases at V and 7 bases at J; junction bases unmatched: 10. The CDR3 sequence is CASSFSVLAGVNEQFF. The CDR3 DNA follows: TGTGCCAGCAGCTTCTCGGTATTAGCGGGAGTTAATGAGCAGTTCTTC.

The sample holds a few counts of this clone. This sample includes further DNA sequences coding for the same CDR3. The CDR3 reads CAWGRDRPYGYTF. The CDR3 DNA sequence: TGTGCCTGGGGCCGGGACAGACCCTATGGCTACACCTTC. The rearrangement joins TRBV30 to TRBJ1-2, with TRBD1 matching over 7 bases. The V segment lost 5 bases and the J segment 4 bases; nucleotides outside the gene matches: 7. The CDR3 covers 13 residues. The V gene's germline CDR1 is GTSNPN and CDR2 SVGIG (reference sequence).

The genes are TRBV11-3 and TRBJ2-1, with TRBD1 matching 7 bases. The CDR3 extends over 15 amino acids. CDR1 is SGHNT and CDR2 is YENEEA in the germline V gene. V lost 5 bases, J lost 4 bases, and 8 bases stayed unmatched. CDR3 in amino acids: CASSAVGTAYNEQFF. Here the CDR3 DNA reads TGTGCCAGCAGCGCGGTTGGGACAGCATACAATGAGCAGTTCTTC.

V is TRBV6-5 and J is TRBJ2-3; TRBD2 is a possible D gene (5 bases). Germline CDR1 is MNHEY and CDR2 is SVGAGI. The CDR3 runs 15 residues. V lost 2 bases to trimming and J lost 4 bases, with 13 bases between them. CDR3 sequence: CASSYQGLPPDTQYF. Here the CDR3 DNA reads TGTGCCAGCAGTTACCAAGGACTCCCTCCAGATACGCAGTATTTT.

V usage is TRBV9 and J usage is TRBJ2-3; D possibly corresponds to TRBD2 (5 bases). The CDR3 is made up of 15 amino acids. In germline, CDR1 is SGDLS, CDR2 YYNGEE. The ends were cut back, 5 bases at V and 0 bases at J, with 13 bases in the middle. CDR3 sequence (DNA): TGTGCCAGCAGTGGTACGGGGATAAGCACAGATACGCAGTATTTT. Amino acids: CASSGTGISTDTQYF.

J is TRBJ2-2 and V is TRBV5-4, with 9 nucleotides matching TRBD2. Germline V CDR1 and CDR2: SGHNT, YYREEE (reference sequence). The V and J ends lost 3 bases and 5 bases, in that order; junction bases with no gene match: 8. This CDR3 spans 16 amino acids. The CDR3 DNA follows: TGTGCCAGCAGCTCGGGACTTAGCGGGAGAACCGGGGAGCTGTTTTTT. Protein sequence: CASSSGLSGRTGELFF.

This sequence joins TRBV5-4 and TRBJ2-3; TRBD1 might be the D (6 bases). Germline V gives CDR1 SGHNT, CDR2 YYREEE (reference sequence). Trimming removed 1 base at V and 6 bases at J, with 12 bases between. This CDR3 contains 14 residues. The CDR3 reads CASSLKQGGDTQYF. The CDR3, as DNA: TGTGCCAGCAGCTTGAAACAGGGTGGGGATACGCAGTATTTT.

In its sample, this clone was seen once. CDR3 nucleotide sequence: TGTGCCAGCAGTTTATTGTGGGGCTCAGATACGCAGTATTTT. The encoded protein is CASSLLWGSDTQYF. The chain uses TRBV27 and TRBJ2-3, with a tentative D call TRBD1 (5 bases). Germline CDR1 MNHEY, CDR2 SMNVEV (reference sequence). V gave up 1 base and J gave up 4 bases, with 9 bases separating them. The CDR3 covers 14 residues.

The chain couples TRBV14 to TRBJ2-7; D is undetermined. Trimming took 4 bases from V and 7 from J, leaving 17 bases between them. From germline, CDR1 is SGHDN and CDR2 FVKESK. The CDR3 contains 14 residues. CDR3 nucleotide sequence: TGTGCCAGCAGCCTCCATGAGGCCGTCGGAGAGCAGTACTTC. Its translation: CASSLHEAVGEQYF.

V usage is TRBV11-2 and J usage is TRBJ1-1, with 10 bases that match TRBD1. V shed 5 bases, J shed 6 bases, and the junction held 12 bases outside the gene matches. Germline lookup yields CDR1 SGHAT and CDR2 FQNNGV. This CDR3 contains 16 residues. CDR3 sequence (DNA): TGTGCCAGCAGCCACCGGACAGGGGGGTTTTACGCTGAAGCTTTCTTT. This translates into CASSHRTGGFYAEAFF.

This chain connects TRBV7-9 to TRBJ1-2; 7 bases are a match to TRBD1. CDR3 length equals 12 residues. J lost 3 bases, V lost 7 bases, and 2 bases had no gene match. The V gene's germline CDR1 is SEHNR and CDR2 FQNEAQ (reference sequence). CDR3 loop: CASTGGDYGYTF. The CDR3 nucleotides read TGTGCCAGCACAGGGGGAGACTATGGCTACACCTTC.

A word on this clone: Other DNA sequences in this specimen translate into the identical CDR3. V and J are TRBV2 and TRBJ1-5; a weak D match, TRBD1 (5 bases). Per the germline V gene, CDR1 is SNHLY and CDR2 is FYNNEI. The V and J ends lost 4 bases and 4 bases respectively, with 5 bases between them. The CDR3 runs 12 residues. The CDR3 nucleotides are TGTGCCAGCAGTGGGGGGAATCAGCCCCAGCATTTT. Protein product: CASSGGNQPQHF.

The genes are TRBV4-3 and TRBJ2-1; D ambiguous. CDR3 length equals 14 residues. Germline CDR1 LGHNA, CDR2 YSLEER. The V gene lost 4 bases and the J gene lost 4 bases, with 11 bases spanning the gap. The DNA for the CDR3 is TGCGCCAGCAGCCCACGCACAGCTTACAATGAGCAGTTCTTC. It translates to CASSPRTAYNEQFF.

The J gene is TRBJ1-5, the V gene TRBV6-5; D ambiguous. Germline CDR1 is MNHEY and CDR2 is SVGAGI. Deletions cut 2 bases from V and 4 bases from J, with 9 bases between. The CDR3 loop spans 14 amino acids. The CDR3 nucleotides read TGTGCCAGCAGTTACGCTATCGGGAATCAGCCCCAGCATTTT. This sequence encodes CASSYAIGNQPQHF.

The V and J genes are TRBV7-8 and TRBJ2-7; no clear D. The germline V gene has CDR1 SGHVS and CDR2 FQNEAQ. CDR3 size: 15 residues. Deletions cut 2 bases from V and 2 bases from J, with 13 bases between. The CDR3 here is CASSLTRLVTYEQYF. Here the CDR3 DNA reads TGTGCCAGCAGCTTAACGCGACTGGTAACCTACGAGCAGTACTTC.